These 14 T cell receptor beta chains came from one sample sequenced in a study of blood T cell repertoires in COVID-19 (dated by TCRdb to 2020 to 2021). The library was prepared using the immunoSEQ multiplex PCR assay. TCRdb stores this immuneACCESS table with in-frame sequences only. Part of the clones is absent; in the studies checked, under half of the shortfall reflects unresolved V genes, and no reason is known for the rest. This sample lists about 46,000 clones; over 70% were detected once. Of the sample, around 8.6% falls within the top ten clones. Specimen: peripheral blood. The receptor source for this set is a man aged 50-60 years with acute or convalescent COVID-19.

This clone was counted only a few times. CDR3 sequence (DNA): TGCGCCAGCAGCTTTACTTCAACAGGGGGCGCTGAGGGGGAGCAGTACTTC. It specifies CASSFTSTGGAEGEQYF. The rearrangement links TRBV5-1 to TRBJ2-7; the match to TRBD1 covers 9 bases. V lost 2 bases and J lost 7; bases outside the gene matches: 16. CDR1 and CDR2 from the germline V gene are SGHRS and YFSETQ. The CDR3 is 17 residues long.

CDR3 residues: CASSLSGVSTDTQYF. CDR3 DNA: TGTGCCAGCAGCTTAAGCGGGGTTAGCACAGATACGCAGTATTTT. The chain employs TRBV11-1 and TRBJ2-3; 7 bases align to TRBD2. This CDR3 comprises 15 residues. The ends lost 2 bases at V and 0 bases at J; junction bases unmatched: 2. CDR1 is SGHAT, CDR2 FQDESV, per germline (reference sequence).

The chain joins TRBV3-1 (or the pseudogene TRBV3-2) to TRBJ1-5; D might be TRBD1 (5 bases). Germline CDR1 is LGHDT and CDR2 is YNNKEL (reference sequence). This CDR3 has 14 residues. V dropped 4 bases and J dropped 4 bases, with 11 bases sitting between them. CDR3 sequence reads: CASSPGAVNQPQHF. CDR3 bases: TGTGCCAGCAGCCCTGGGGCAGTGAATCAGCCCCAGCATTTT.

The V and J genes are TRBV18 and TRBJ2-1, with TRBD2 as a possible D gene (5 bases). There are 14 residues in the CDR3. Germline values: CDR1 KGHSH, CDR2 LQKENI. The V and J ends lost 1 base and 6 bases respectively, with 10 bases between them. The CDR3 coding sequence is TGTGCCAGCTCACCACTGGTGGACTCCAATGAGCAGTTCTTC. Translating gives CASSPLVDSNEQFF. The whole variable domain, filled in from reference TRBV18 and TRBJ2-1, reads NAGVMQNPRHLVRRRGQEARLRCSPMKGHSHVYWYRQLPEEGLKFMVYLQKENIIDESGMPKERFSAEFPKEGPSILRIQQVVRGDSAAYFCASSPLVDSNEQFFGPGTRLTVL.

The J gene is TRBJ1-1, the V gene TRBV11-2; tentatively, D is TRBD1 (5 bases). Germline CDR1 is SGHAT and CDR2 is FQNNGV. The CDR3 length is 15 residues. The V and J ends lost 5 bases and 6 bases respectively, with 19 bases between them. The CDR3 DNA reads TGTGCCAGCAGCCCGCGATCGGGGGGAAGCGCTGAAGCTTTCTTT. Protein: CASSPRSGGSAEAFF.

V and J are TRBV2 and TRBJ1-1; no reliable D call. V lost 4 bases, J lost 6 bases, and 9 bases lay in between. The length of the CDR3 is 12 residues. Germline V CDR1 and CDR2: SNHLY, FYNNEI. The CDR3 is CASSAMRAEAFF. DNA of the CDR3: TGTGCCAGCAGTGCCATGCGGGCTGAAGCTTTCTTT.

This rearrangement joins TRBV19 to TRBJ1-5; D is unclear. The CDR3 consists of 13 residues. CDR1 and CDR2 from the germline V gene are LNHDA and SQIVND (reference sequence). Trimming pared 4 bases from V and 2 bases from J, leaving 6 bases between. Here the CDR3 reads CASSTQGNQPQHF. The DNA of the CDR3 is TGTGCCAGTAGTACTCAGGGCAATCAGCCCCAGCATTTT.

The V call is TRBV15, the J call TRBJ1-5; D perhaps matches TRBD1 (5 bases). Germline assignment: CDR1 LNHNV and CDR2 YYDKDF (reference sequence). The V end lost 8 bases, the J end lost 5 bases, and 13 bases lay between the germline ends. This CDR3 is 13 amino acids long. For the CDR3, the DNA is TGTGCCACCTCCCGACAGTCTCATCAGCCCCAGCATTTT. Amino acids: CATSRQSHQPQHF. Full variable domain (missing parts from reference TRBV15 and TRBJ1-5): DAMVIQNPRYQVTQFGKPVTLSCSQTLNHNVMYWYQQKSSQAPKLLFHYYDKDFNNEADTPDNFQSRRPNTSFCFLDIRSPGLGDTAMYLCATSRQSHQPQHFGDGTRLSIL.

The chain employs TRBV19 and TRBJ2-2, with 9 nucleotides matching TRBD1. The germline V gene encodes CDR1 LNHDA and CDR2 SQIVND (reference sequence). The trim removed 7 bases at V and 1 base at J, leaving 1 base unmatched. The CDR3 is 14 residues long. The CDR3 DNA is TGTGCCAGTACGGACAGGGGGAACACCGGGGAGCTGTTTTTT. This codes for CASTDRGNTGELFF.

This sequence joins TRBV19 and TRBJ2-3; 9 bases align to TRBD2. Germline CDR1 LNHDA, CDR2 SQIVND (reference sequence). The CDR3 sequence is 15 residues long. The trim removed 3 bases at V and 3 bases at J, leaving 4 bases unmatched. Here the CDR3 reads CASSIGSGRTDTQYF. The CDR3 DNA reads TGTGCCAGTAGTATCGGTAGCGGGAGAACAGATACGCAGTATTTT.

CDR3 amino acids: CASSLEDGTEAFF. The CDR3 nucleotides read TGTGCCAGCAGCCTGGAGGACGGCACTGAAGCTTTCTTT. The V gene is TRBV7-9, the J gene TRBJ1-1; D is undetermined. Trimming took 5 bases from V and 4 from J, leaving 11 bases between them. The CDR3 is made up of 13 amino acids. The germline V gene has CDR1 SEHNR and CDR2 FQNEAQ (reference sequence).

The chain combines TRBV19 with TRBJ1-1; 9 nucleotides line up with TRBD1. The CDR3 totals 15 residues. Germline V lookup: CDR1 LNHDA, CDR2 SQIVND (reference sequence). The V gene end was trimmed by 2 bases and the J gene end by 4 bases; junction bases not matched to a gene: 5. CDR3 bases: TGTGCCAGTAGTATAAGGACAGGGGTTAGCACTGAAGCTTTCTTT. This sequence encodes CASSIRTGVSTEAFF.

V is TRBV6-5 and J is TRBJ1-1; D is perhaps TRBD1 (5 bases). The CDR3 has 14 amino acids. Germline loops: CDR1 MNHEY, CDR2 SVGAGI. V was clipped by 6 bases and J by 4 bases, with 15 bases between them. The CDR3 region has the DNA TGTGCCAGCAGCCAACTCGGCGGGGCCACTGAAGCTTTCTTT. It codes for CASSQLGGATEAFF.

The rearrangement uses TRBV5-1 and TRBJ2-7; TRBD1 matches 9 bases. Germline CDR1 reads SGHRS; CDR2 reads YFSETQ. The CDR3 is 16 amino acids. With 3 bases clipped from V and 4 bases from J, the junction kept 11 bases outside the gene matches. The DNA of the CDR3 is TGCGCCAGCAGCTCCGATCCCGGGACAGGGAAATACGAGCAGTACTTC. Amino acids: CASSSDPGTGKYEQYF.